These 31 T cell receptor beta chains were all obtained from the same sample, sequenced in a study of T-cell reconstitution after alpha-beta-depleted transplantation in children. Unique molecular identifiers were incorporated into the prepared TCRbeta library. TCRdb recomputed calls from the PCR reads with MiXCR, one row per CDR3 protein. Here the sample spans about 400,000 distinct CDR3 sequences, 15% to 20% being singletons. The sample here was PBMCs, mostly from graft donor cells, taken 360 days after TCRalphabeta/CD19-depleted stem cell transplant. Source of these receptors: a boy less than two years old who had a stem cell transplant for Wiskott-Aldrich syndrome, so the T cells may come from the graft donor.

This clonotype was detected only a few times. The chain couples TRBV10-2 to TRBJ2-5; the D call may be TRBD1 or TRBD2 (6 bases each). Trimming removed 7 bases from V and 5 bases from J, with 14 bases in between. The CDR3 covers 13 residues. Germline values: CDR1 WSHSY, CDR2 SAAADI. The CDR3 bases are TGCGCCAGCATGAGGGGGGTGCCGGAGACCCAGTACTTC. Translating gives CASMRGVPETQYF.

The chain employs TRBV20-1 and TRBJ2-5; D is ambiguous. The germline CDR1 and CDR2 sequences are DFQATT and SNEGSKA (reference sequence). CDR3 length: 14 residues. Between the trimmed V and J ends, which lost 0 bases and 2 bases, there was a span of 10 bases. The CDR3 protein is CSARDGRLQETQYF. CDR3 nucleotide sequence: TGCAGTGCTAGAGATGGTAGACTGCAAGAGACCCAGTACTTC.

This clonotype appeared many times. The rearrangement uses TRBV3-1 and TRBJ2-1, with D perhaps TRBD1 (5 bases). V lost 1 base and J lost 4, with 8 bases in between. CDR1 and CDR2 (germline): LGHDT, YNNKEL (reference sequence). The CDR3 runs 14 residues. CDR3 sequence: CASSQVGRYNEQFF. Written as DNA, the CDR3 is TGTGCCAGCAGCCAAGTGGGGCGGTACAATGAGCAGTTCTTC.

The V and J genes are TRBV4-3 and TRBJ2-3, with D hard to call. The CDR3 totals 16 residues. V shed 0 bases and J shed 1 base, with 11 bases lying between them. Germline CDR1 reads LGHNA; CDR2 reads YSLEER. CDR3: CASSQEASYRTDTQYF. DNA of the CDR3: TGCGCCAGCAGCCAAGAGGCTAGTTACCGCACAGATACGCAGTATTTT.

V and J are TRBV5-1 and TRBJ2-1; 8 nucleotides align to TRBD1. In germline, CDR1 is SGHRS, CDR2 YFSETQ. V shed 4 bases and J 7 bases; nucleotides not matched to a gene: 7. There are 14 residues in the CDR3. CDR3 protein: CASSDRTGRNEQFF. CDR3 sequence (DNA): TGCGCCAGCAGCGACAGGACAGGGAGGAATGAGCAGTTCTTC.

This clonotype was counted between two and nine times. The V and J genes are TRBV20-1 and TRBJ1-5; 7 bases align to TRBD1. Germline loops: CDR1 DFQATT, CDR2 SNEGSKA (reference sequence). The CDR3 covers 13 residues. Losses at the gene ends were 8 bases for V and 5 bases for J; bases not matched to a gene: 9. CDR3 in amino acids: CSTGDSADQPQHF. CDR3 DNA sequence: TGCAGTACAGGGGACAGCGCCGATCAGCCCCAGCATTTT.

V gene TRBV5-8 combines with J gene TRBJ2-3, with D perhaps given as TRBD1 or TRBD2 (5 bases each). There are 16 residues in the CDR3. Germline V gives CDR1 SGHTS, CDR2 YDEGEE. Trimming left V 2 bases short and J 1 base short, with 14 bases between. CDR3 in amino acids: CASSFGTEFGTDTQYF. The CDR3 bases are TGTGCCAGCAGCTTTGGGACGGAATTCGGCACAGATACGCAGTATTTT.

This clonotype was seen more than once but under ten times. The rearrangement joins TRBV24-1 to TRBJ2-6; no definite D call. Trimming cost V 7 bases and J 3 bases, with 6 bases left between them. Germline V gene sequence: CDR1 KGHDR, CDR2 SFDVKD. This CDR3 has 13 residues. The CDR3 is CATSGDGANVLTF. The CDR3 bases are TGTGCCACCAGCGGTGATGGGGCCAACGTCCTGACTTTC.

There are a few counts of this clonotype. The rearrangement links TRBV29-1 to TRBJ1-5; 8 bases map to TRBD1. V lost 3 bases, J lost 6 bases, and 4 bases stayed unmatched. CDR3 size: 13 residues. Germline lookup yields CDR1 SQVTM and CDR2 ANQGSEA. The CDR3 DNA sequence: TGCAGCGTTGAGCAGGGGGCCGGTCAGCCCCAGCATTTT. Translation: CSVEQGAGQPQHF.

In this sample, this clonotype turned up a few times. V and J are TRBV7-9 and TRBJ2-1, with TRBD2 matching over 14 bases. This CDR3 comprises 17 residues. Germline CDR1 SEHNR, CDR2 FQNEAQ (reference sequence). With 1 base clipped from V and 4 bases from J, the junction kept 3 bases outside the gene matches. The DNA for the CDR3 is TGTGCCAGCAGCTTAGGTGGACTAGCGGGGGGATACAATGAGCAGTTCTTC. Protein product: CASSLGGLAGGYNEQFF.

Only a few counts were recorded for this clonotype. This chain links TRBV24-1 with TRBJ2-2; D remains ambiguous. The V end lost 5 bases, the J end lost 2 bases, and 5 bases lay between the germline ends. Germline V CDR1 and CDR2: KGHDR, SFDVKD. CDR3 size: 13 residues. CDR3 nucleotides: TGTGCCACCAGTGGTTCTAACACCGGGGAGCTGTTTTTT. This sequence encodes CATSGSNTGELFF.

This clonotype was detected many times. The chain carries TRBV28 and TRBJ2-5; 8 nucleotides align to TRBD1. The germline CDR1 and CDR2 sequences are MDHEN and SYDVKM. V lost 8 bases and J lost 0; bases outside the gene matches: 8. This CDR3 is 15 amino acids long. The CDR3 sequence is CASGQDRAYQETQYF. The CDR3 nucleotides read TGTGCCAGCGGCCAGGACAGGGCGTACCAAGAGACCCAGTACTTC.

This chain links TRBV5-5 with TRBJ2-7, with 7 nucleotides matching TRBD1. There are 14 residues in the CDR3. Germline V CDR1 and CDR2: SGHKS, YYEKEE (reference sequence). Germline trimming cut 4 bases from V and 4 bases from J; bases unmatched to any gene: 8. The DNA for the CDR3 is TGTGCCAGCAGCCGGACAGGAGTCGATTACGAGCAGTACTTC. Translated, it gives CASSRTGVDYEQYF.

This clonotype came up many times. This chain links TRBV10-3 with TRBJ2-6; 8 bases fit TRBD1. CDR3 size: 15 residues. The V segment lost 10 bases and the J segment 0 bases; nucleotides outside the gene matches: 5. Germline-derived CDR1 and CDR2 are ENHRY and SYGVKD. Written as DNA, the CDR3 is TGTGCCAGCAAACAGGGGGACTCTGGGGCCAACGTCCTGACTTTC. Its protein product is CASKQGDSGANVLTF.

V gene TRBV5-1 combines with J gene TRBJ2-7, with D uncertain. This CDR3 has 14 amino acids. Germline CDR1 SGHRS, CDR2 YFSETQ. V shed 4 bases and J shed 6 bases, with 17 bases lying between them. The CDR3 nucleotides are TGCGCCAGCAGCCCCGGCTGGGCCCCGGGCGAGCAGTACTTC. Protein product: CASSPGWAPGEQYF.

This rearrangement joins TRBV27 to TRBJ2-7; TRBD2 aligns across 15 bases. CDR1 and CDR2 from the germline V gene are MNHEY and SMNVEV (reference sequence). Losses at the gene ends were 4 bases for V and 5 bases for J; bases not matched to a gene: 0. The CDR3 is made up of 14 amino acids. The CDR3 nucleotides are TGTGCCAGCAGTTGGACTAGCGGGAGGGACGAGCAGTACTTC. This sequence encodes CASSWTSGRDEQYF.

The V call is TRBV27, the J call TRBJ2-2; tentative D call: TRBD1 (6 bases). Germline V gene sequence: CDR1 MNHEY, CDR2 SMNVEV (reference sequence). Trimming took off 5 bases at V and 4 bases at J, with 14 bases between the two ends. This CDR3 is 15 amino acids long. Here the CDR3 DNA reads TGTGCCAGCAGTATGAACGGACAGCTCACCGGGGAGCTGTTTTTT. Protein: CASSMNGQLTGELFF.

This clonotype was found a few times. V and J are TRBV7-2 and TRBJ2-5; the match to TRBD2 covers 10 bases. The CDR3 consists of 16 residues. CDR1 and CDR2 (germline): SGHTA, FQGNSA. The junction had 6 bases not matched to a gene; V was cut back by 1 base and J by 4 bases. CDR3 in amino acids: CASSLGAGTSVETQYF. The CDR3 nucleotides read TGTGCCAGCAGCTTAGGGGCAGGGACTAGCGTAGAGACCCAGTACTTC.

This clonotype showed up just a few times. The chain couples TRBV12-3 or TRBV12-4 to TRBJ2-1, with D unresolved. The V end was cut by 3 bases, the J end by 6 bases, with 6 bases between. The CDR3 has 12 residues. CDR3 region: CASSLRFNEQFF. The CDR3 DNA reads TGTGCCAGCAGTTTGCGATTCAATGAGCAGTTCTTC.

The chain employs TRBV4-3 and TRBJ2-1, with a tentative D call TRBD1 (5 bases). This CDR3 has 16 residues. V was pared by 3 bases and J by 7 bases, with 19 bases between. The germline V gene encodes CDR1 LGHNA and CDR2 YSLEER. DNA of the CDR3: TGCGCCAGCAGCCATATTTCAACGTGGGCAGGGAATGAGCAGTTCTTC. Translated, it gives CASSHISTWAGNEQFF.

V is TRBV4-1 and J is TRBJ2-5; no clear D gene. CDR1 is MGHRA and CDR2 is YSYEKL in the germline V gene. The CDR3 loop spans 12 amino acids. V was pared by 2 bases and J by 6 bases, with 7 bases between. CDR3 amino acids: CASSQSEKTQYF. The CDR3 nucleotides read TGCGCCAGCAGCCAAAGCGAAAAGACCCAGTACTTC.

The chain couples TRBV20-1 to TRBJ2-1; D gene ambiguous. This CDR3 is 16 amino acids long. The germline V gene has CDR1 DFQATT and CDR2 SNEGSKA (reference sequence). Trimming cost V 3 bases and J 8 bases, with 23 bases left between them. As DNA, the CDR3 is TGCAGTGCTAGCGGTGGTCTCGGCTATCCCGCAGATGAGCAGTTCTTC. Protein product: CSASGGLGYPADEQFF.

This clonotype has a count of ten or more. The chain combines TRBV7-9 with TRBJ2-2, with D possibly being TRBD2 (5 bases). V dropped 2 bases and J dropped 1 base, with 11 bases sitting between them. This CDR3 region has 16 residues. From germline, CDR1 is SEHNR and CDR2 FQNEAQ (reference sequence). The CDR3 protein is CASSLPTGMNTGELFF. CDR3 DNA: TGTGCCAGCAGCTTACCTACGGGAATGAACACCGGGGAGCTGTTTTTT.

DNA of the CDR3: TGTGCCAGCACCTTTCCAGGACCCCATCAAGAGACCCAGTACTTC. It specifies CASTFPGPHQETQYF. The chain is built from TRBV7-9 and TRBJ2-5; D unclear. With 7 bases removed from V and 2 bases from J, the gap between germline ends came to 17 bases. The CDR3 extends over 15 amino acids. In germline, CDR1 is SEHNR, CDR2 FQNEAQ (reference sequence).

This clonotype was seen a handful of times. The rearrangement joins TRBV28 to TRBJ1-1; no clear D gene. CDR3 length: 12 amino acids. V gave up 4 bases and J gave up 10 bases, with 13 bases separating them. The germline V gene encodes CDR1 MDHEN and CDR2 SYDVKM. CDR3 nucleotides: TGTGCCAGCAGTTCCCCGGGTCAGAGAGCTTTCTTT. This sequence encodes CASSSPGQRAFF. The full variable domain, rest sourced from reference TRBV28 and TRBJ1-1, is DVKVTQSSRYLVKRTGEKVFLECVQDMDHENMFWYRQDPGLGLRLIYFSYDVKMKEKGDIPEGYSVSREKKERFSLILESASTNQTSMYLCASSSPGQRAFFGQGTRLTVV.

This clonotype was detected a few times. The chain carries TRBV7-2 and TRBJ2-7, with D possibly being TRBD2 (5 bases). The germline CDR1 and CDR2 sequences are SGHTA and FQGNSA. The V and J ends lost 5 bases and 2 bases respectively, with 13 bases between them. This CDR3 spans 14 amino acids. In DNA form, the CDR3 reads TGTGCCAGCAGCCCGCCTCTAGCTGCCTACGAGCAGTACTTC. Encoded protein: CASSPPLAAYEQYF.

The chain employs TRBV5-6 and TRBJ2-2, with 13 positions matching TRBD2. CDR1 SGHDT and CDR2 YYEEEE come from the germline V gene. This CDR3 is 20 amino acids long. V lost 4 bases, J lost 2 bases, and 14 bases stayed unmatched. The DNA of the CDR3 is TGTGCCAGCAGCCACCCGGGACTAGCGGGGACACTACCCAACACCGGGGAGCTGTTTTTT. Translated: CASSHPGLAGTLPNTGELFF. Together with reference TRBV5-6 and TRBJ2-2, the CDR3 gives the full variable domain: DAGVTQSPTHLIKTRGQQVTLRCSPKSGHDTVSWYQQALGQGPQFIFQYYEEEERQRGNFPDRFSGHQFPNYSSELNVNALLLGDSALYLCASSHPGLAGTLPNTGELFFGEGSRLTVL.

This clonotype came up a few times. CDR3 amino acids: CASTRVRTGGDTGELFF. CDR3 nucleotide sequence: TGCGCCAGCACCCGGGTCCGGACAGGGGGCGACACCGGGGAGCTGTTTTTT. The gene calls are TRBV5-1 and TRBJ2-2; 11 bases line up with TRBD1. Germline loops: CDR1 SGHRS, CDR2 YFSETQ. The CDR3 extends over 17 amino acids. V lost 6 bases and J lost 3; bases outside the gene matches: 10.

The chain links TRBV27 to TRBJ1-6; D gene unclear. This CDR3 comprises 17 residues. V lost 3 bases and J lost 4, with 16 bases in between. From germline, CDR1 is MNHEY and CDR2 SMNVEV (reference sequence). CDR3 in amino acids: CASSFSRRMRYNSPLHF. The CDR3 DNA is TGTGCCAGCAGTTTTAGCCGGCGGATGCGTTATAATTCACCCCTCCACTTT.

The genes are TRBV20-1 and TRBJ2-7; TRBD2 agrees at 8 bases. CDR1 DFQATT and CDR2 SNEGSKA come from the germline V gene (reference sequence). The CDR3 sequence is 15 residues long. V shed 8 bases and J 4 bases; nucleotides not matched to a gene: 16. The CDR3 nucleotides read TGCAGTTCAGGACGTTTTAGCGGGACACTTTACGAGCAGTACTTC. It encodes CSSGRFSGTLYEQYF.

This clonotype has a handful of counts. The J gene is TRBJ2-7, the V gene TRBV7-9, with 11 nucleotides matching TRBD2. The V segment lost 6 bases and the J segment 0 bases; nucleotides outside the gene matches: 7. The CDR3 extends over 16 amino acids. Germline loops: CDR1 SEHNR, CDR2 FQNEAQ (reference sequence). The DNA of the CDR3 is TGTGCCAGCAGTCGACTTAGCGGGGGGGCCTCCTACGAGCAGTACTTC. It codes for CASSRLSGGASYEQYF.